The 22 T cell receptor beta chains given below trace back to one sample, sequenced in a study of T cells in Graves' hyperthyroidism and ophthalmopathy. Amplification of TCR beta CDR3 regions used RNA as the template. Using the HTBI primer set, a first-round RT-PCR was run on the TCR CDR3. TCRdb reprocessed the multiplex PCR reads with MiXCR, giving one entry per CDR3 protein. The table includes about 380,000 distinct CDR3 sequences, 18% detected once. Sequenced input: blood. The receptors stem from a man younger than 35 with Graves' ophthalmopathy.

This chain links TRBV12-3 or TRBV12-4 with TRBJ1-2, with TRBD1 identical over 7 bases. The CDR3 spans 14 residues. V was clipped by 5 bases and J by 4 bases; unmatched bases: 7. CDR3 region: CASSPLGGGYGYTF. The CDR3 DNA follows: TGTGCCAGCAGTCCCTTAGGGGGCGGCTATGGCTACACCTTC.

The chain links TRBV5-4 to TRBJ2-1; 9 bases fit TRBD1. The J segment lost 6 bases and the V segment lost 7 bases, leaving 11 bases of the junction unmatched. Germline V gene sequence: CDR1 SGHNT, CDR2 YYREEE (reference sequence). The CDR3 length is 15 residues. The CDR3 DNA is TGTGCCAGCTTATCTCTGGGACAGGGAATCAATGAGCAGTTCTTC. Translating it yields CASLSLGQGINEQFF.

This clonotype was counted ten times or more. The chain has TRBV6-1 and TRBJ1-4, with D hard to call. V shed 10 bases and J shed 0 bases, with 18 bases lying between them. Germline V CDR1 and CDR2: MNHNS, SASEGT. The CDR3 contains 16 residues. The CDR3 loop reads CATSRAGIATNEKLFF. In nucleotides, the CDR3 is TGTGCCACCAGCCGAGCTGGGATTGCAACTAATGAAAAACTGTTTTTT.

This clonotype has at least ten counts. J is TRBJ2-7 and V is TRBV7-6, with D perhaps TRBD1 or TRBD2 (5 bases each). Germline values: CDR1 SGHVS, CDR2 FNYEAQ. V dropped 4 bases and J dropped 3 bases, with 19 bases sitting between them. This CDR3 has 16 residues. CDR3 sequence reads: CASSSYPHGASYEQYF. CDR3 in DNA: TGTGCCAGCAGCTCCTATCCCCACGGGGCCAGCTACGAGCAGTACTTC.

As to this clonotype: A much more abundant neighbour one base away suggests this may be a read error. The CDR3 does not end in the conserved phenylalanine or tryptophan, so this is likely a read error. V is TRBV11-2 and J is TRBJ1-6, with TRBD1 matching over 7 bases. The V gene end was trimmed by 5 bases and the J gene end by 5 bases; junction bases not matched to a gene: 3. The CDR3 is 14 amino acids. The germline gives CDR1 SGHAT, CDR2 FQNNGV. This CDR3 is CASSRDSHNSPLHL. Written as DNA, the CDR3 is TGTGCCAGCAGCCGGGACAGCCATAATTCACCCCTCCACCTT.

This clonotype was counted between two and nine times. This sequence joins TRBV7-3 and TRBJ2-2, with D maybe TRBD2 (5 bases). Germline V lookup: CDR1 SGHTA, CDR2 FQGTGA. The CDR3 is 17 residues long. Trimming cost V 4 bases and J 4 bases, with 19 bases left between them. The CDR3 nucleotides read TGTGCCAGCAGCTCCCGCCCCCGGACTGATGCCACCGGGGAGCTGTTTTTT. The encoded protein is CASSSRPRTDATGELFF.

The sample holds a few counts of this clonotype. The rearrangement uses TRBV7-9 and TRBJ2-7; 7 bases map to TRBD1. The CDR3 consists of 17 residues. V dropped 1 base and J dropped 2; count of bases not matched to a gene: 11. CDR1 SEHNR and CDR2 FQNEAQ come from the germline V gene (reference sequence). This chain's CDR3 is CASSLGGSGQGAYEQYF. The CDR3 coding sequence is TGTGCCAGCAGCTTAGGAGGATCGGGTCAGGGGGCCTACGAGCAGTACTTC.

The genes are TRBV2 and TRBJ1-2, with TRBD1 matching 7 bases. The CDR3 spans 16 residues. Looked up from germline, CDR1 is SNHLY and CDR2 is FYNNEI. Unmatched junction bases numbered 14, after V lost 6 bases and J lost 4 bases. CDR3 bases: TGTGCCAGCAGCTTACACCAGGGGGGGGGTGGCTATGGCTACACCTTC. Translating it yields CASSLHQGGGGYGYTF.

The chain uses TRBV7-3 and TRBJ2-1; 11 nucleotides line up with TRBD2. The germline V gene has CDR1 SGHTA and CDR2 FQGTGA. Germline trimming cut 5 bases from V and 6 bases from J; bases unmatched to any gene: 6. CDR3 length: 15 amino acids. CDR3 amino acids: CASSETGTSGNEQFF. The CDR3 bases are TGTGCCAGCAGCGAAACCGGGACTAGCGGCAATGAGCAGTTCTTC.

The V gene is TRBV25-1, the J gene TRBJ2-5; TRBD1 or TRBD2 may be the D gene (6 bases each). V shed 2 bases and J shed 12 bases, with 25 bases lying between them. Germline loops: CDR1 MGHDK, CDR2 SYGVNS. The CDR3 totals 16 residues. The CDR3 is CASSESSWGIKGGKYF. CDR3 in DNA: TGTGCCAGCAGTGAAAGTTCATGGGGCATCAAAGGGGGGAAGTACTTC.

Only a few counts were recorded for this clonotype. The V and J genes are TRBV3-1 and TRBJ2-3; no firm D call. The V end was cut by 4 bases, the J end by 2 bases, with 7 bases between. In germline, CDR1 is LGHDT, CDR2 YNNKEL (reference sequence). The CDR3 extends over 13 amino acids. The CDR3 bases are TGTGCCAGCAGCCCCCCGGACACAGATACGCAGTATTTT. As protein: CASSPPDTDTQYF.

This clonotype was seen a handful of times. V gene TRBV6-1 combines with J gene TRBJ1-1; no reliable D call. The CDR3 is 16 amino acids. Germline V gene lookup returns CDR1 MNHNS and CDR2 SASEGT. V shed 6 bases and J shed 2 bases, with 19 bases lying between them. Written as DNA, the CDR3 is TGTGCCAGCAGCCACATAGGGAGGAATGATAACACTGAAGCTTTCTTT. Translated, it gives CASSHIGRNDNTEAFF.

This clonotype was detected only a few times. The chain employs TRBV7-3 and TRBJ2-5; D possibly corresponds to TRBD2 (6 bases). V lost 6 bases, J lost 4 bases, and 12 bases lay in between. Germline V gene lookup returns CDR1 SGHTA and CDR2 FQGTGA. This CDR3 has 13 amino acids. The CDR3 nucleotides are TGTGCCAGCAGTACCGGGGGTGGAGAGACCCAGTACTTC. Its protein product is CASSTGGGETQYF.

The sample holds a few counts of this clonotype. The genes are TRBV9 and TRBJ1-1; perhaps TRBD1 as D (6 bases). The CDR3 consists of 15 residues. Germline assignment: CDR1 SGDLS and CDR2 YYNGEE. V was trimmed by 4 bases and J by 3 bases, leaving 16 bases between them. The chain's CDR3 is CASSIERGLDTEAFF. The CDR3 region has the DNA TGTGCCAGCAGCATAGAACGGGGGCTAGACACTGAAGCTTTCTTT.

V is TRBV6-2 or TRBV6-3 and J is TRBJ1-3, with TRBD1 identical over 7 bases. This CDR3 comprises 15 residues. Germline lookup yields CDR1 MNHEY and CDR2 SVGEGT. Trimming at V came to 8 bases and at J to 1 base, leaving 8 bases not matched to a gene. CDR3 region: CASRNPTGSGNTIYF. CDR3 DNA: TGTGCCAGCCGAAACCCGACAGGGTCTGGAAACACCATATATTTT.

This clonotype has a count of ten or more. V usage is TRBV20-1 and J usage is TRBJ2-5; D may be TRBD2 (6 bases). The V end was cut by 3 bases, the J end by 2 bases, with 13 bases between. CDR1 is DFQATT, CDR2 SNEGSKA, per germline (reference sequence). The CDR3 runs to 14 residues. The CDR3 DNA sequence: TGCAGTGCTAGCGGGGCGGGGAGACAAGAGACCCAGTACTTC. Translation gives CSASGAGRQETQYF.

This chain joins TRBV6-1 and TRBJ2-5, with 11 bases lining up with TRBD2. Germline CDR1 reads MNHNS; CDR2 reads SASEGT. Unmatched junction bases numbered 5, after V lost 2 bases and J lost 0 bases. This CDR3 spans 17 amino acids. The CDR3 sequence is CASSERRLAGYQETQYF. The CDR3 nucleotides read TGTGCCAGCAGTGAACGCCGACTAGCGGGGTACCAAGAGACCCAGTACTTC.

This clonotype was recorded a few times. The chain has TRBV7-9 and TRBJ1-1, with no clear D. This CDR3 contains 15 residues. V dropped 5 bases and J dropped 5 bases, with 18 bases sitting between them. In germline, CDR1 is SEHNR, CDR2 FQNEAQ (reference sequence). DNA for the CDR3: TGTGCCAGCAGCCACCGAGGACCTTCCGGGACTGAAGCTTTCTTT. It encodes CASSHRGPSGTEAFF. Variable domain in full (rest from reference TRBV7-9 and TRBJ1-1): DTGVSQNPRHKITKRGQNVTFRCDPISEHNRLYWYRQTLGQGPEFLTYFQNEAQLEKSRLLSDRFSAERPKGSFSTLEIQRTEQGDSAMYLCASSHRGPSGTEAFFGQGTRLTVV.

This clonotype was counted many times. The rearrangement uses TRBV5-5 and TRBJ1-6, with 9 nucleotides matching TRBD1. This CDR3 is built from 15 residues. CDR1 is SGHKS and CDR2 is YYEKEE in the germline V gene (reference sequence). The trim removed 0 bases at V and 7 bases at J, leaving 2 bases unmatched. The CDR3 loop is CASSLGQGGNSPLHF. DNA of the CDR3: TGTGCCAGCAGCTTGGGACAGGGGGGAAATTCACCCCTCCACTTT.

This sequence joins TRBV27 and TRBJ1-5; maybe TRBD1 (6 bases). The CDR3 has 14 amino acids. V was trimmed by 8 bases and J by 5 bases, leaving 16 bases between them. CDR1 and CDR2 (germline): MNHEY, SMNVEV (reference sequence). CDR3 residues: CASRLGGWDQPQHF. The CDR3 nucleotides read TGTGCCAGCCGTCTGGGGGGCTGGGATCAGCCCCAGCATTTT.

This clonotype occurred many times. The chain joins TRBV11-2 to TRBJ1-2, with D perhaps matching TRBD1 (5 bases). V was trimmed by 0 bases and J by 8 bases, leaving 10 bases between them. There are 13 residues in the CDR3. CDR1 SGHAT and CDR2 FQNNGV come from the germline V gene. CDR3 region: CASSLDEGKGYTF. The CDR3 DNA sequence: TGTGCCAGCAGCTTAGACGAGGGGAAGGGCTACACCTTC.

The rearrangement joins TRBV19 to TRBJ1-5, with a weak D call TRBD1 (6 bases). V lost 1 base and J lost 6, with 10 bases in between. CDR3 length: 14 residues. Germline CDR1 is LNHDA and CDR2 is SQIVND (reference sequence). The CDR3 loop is CASSIGGGGQPQHF. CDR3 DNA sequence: TGTGCCAGTAGTATAGGGGGGGGCGGTCAGCCCCAGCATTTT.